The clone carrying this T cell receptor beta chain was seen only once. CD45RA+ naive and CD45RA-negative memory subsets were separated from CD4+ cells. The data were produced by immunoSEQ multiplex PCR, yet TCRdb's version contains in-frame clones alone and is incomplete. The repertoire has around 2.5 million clones, over 85% of them found once; the top ten carry 0.36%. This sample is drawn from a study of shared clonotypes between healthy human individuals. Study context: A donor's plate count was three for CD4 naive and three for CD4 memory; CD8 naive had two and CD8 memory one.

The CDR3 is made up of 15 amino acids. Trimming removed 1 base from V and 7 bases from J, with 14 bases in between. The germline V gene has CDR1 SGHRS and CDR2 YFSETQ. This TCR was recovered from a man aged 18-30 years in good health. Some clones in this sample may be carry-over from other donors' samples. Specimen: naive CD4+ T cells from PBMCs. Subset defined: CD45RA+ positively selected. The chain employs TRBV5-1 and TRBJ1-4, with D possibly being TRBD1 (5 bases). The chain's CDR3 is CASSLTGTTLEKLFF. In nucleotides, the CDR3 is TGCGCCAGCAGCTTGACCGGGACCACGCTTGAAAAACTGTTTTTT.